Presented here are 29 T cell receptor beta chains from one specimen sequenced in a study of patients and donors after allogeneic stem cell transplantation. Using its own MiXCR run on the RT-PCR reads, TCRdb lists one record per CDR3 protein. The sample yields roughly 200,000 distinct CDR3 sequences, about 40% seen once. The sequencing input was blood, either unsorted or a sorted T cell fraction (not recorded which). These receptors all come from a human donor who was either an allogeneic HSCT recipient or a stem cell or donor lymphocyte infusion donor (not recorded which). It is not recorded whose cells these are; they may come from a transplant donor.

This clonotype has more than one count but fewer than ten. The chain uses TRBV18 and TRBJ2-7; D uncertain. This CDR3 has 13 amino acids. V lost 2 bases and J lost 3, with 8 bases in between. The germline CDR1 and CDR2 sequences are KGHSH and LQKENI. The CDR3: CASSPVSDYEQYF. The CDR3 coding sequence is TGTGCCAGCTCACCAGTTTCAGACTACGAGCAGTACTTC.

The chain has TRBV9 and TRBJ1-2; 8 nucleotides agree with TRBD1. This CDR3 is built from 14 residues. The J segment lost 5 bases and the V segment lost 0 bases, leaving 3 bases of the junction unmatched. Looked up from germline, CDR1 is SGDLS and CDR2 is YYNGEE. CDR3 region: CASSVEDRGYGYTF. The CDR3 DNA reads TGTGCCAGCAGCGTAGAAGACAGGGGATATGGCTACACCTTC.

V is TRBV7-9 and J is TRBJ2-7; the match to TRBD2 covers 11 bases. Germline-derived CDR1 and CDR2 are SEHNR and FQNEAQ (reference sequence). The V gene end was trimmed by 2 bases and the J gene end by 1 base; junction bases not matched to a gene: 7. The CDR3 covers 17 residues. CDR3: CASSLSLAGGLSYEQYF. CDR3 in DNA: TGTGCCAGCAGCTTAAGCCTAGCGGGAGGACTATCCTACGAGCAGTACTTC.

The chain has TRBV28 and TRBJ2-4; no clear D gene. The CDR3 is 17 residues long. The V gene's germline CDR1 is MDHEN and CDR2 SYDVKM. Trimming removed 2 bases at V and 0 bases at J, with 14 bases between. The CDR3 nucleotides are TGTGCCAGCAGTTTAGGGGTGAAGGATCTAGCCAAAAACATTCAGTACTTC. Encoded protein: CASSLGVKDLAKNIQYF.

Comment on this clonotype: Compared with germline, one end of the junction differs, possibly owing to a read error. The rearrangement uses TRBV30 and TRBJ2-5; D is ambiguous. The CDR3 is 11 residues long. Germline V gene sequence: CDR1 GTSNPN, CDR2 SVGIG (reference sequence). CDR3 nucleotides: TGTGCCTGGAGAGGTCTAGAGACCGAGTACTTC. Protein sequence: CAWRGLETEYF. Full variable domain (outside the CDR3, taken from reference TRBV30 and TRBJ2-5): SQTIHQWPATLVQPVGSPLSLECTVEGTSNPNLYWYRQAAGRGLQLLFYSVGIGQISSEVPQNLSASRPQDRQFILSSKKLLLSDSGFYLCAWRGLETEYFGPGTRLLVL.

CDR3 DNA: TGTGCCAGCAGCCAAGAGGGGTCGGTGGATGAGCAGTTCTTC. Protein sequence: CASSQEGSVDEQFF. The J gene is TRBJ2-1, the V gene TRBV4-2; the D is unclear. Germline CDR1 LGHNA, CDR2 YNFKEQ. With 0 bases removed from V and 8 bases from J, the gap between germline ends came to 11 bases. The CDR3 totals 14 residues.

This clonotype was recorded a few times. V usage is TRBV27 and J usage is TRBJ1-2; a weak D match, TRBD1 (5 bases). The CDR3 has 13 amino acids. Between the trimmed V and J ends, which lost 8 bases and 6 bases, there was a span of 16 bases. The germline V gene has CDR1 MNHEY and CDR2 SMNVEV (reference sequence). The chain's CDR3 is CASRLNGGDGYTF. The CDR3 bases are TGTGCCAGCCGATTAAACGGGGGGGATGGCTACACCTTC.

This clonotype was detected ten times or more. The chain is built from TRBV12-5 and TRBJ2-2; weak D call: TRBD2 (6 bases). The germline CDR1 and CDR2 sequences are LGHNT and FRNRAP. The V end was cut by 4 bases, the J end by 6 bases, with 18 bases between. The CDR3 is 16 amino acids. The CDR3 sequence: CASGSHTGTFPGELFF. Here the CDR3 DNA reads TGTGCTAGTGGTTCGCACACCGGGACTTTCCCCGGGGAGCTGTTTTTT.

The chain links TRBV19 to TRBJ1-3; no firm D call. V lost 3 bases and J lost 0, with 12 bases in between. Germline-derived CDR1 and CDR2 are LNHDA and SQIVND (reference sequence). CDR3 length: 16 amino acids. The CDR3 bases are TGTGCCAGTAGTATTTGGGGAGCCCGCTCTGGAAACACCATATATTTT. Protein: CASSIWGARSGNTIYF.

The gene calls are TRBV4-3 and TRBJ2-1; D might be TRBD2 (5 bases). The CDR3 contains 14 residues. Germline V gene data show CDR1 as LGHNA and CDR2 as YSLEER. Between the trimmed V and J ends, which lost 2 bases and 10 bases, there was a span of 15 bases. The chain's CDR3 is CASSQRSAGSEQFF. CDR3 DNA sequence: TGCGCCAGCAGCCAAAGATCTGCGGGCTCAGAGCAGTTCTTC.

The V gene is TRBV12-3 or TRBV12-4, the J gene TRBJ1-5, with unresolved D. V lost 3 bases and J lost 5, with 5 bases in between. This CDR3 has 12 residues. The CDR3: CASSFYHQPQHF. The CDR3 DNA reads TGTGCCAGCAGTTTTTATCATCAGCCCCAGCATTTT.

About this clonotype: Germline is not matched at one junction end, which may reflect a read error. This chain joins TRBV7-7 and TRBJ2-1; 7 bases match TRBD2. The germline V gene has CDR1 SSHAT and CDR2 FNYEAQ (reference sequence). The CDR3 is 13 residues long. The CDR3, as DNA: TGTGCTAGCAGCTTCTCTAGCGGTAATGAGCAGTTCTTC. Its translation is CASSFSSGNEQFF.

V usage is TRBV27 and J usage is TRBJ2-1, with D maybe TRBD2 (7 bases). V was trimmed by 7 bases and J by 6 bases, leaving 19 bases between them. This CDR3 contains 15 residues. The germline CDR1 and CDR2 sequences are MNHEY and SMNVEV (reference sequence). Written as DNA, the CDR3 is TGTGCCAGCACTCCAAGGGGGGGAGCGGTCAATGAGCAGTTCTTC. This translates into CASTPRGGAVNEQFF.

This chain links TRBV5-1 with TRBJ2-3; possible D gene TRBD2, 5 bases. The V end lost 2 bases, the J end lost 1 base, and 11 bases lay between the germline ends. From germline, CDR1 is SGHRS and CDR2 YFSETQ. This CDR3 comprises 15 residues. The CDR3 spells CASSFPGGGTDTQYF. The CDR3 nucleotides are TGCGCCAGCAGCTTCCCTGGAGGAGGCACAGATACGCAGTATTTT.

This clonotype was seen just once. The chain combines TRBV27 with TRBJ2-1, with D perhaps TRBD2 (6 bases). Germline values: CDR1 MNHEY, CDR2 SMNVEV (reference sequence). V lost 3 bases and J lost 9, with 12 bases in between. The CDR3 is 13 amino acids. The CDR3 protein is CASSFRREREQFF. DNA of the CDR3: TGTGCCAGCAGTTTTAGGCGGGAACGTGAGCAGTTCTTC.

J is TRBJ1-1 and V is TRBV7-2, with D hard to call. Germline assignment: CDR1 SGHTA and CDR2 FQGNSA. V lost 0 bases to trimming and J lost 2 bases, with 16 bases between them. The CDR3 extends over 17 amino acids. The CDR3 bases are TGTGCCAGCAGCTTAGCGTTTACCGCGACCCGCAACACTGAAGCTTTCTTT. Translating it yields CASSLAFTATRNTEAFF.

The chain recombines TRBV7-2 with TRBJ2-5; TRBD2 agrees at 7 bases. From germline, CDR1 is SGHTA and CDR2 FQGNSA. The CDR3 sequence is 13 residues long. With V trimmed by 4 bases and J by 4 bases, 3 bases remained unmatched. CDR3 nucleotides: TGTGCCAGCAGCTATATAGCGGGAGAGACCCAGTACTTC. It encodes CASSYIAGETQYF.

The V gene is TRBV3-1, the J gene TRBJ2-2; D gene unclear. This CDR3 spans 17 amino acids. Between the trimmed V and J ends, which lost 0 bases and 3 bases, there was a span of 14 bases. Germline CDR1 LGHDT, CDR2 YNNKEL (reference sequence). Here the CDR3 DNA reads TGTGCCAGCAGCCAAGAGTTTGGGCTTTCCGACACCGGGGAGCTGTTTTTT. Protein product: CASSQEFGLSDTGELFF.

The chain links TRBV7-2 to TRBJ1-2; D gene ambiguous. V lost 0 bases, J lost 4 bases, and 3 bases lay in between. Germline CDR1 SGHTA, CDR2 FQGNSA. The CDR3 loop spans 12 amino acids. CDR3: CASSLAFYGYTF. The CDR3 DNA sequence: TGTGCCAGCAGCTTAGCGTTCTATGGCTACACCTTC. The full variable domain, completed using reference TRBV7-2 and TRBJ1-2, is GAGVSQSPSNKVTEKGKDVELRCDPISGHTALYWYRQSLGQGLEFLIYFQGNSAPDKSGLPSDRFSAERTGGSVSTLTIQRTQQEDSAVYLCASSLAFYGYTFGSGTRLTVV.

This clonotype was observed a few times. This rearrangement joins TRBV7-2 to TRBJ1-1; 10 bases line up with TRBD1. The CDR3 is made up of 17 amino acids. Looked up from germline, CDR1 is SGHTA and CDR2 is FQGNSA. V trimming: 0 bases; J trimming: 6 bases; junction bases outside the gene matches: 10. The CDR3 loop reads CASSLANTRQGASEAFF. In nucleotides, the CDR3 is TGTGCCAGCAGCTTAGCGAACACACGACAGGGGGCATCTGAAGCTTTCTTT. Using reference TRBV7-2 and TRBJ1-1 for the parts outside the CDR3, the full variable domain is GAGVSQSPSNKVTEKGKDVELRCDPISGHTALYWYRQSLGQGLEFLIYFQGNSAPDKSGLPSDRFSAERTGGSVSTLTIQRTQQEDSAVYLCASSLANTRQGASEAFFGQGTRLTVV.

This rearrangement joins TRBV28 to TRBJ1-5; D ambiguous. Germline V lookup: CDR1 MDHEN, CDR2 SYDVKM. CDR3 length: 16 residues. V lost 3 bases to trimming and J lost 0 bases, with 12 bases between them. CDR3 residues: CASSLKDFYSNQPQHF. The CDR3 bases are TGTGCCAGCAGTTTGAAGGATTTTTATAGCAATCAGCCCCAGCATTTT.

The CDR3 loop is CSARIMETPGQRSYEQYF. The CDR3 DNA sequence: TGCAGTGCTAGAATTATGGAGACGCCGGGACAGAGGTCCTACGAGCAGTACTTC. The chain combines TRBV20-1 with TRBJ2-7, with 7 bases aligning to TRBD1. This CDR3 is built from 18 residues. The germline CDR1 and CDR2 sequences are DFQATT and SNEGSKA (reference sequence). The V segment lost 2 bases and the J segment 1 base; nucleotides outside the gene matches: 17.

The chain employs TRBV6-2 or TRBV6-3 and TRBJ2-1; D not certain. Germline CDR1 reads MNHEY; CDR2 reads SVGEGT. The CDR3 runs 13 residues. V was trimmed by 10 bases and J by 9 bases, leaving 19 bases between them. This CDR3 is CATRKTSGTEQFF. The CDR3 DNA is TGTGCCACTAGAAAAACCTCAGGAACTGAGCAGTTCTTC.

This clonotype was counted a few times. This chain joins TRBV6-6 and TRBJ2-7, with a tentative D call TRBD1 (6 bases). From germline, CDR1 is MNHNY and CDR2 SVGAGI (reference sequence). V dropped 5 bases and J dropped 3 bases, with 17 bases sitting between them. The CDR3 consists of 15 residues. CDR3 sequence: CASSRTPGQGYEQYF. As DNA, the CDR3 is TGTGCCAGCAGTAGGACTCCGGGACAAGGCTACGAGCAGTACTTC.

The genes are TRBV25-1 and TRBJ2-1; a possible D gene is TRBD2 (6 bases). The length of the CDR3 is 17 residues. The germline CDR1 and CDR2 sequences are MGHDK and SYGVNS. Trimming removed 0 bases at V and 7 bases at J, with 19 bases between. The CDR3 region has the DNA TGTGCCAGCAGTGAATATTCCGGGGGACGCCGTGGAAATGAGCAGTTCTTC. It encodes CASSEYSGGRRGNEQFF.

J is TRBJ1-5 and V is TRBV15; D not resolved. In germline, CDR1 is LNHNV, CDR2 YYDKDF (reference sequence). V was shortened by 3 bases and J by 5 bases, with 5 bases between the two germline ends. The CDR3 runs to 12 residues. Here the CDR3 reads CATSRDYQPQHF. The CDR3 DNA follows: TGTGCCACCAGCAGGGATTATCAGCCCCAGCATTTT.

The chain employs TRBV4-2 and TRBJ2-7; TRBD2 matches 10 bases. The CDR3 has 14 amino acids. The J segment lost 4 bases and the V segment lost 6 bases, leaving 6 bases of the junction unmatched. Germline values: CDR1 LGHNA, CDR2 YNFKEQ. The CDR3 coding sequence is TGTGCCAGCAGACCCGGGACTAGCGCTTACGAGCAGTACTTC. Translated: CASRPGTSAYEQYF.

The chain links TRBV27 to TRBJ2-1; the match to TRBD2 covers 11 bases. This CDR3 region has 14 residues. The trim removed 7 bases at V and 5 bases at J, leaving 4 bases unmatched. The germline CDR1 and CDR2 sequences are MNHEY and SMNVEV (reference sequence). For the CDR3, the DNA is TGTGCCAGCATCTTACTAGCGGGAGACAATGAGCAGTTCTTC. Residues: CASILLAGDNEQFF.

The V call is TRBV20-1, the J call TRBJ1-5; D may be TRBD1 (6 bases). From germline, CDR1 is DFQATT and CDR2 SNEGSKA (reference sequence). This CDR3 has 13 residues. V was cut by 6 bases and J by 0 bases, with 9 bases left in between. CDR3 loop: CSARQASNQPQHF. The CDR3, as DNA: TGCAGTGCGAGACAGGCTAGCAATCAGCCCCAGCATTTT.